This T cell receptor beta chain was sequenced in a study of spatial heterogeneity in lung cancer. Study-level background: The study consistently detected more beta-chain than alpha-chain sequences.

This sample's time point: blood at routine non-recurrence follow-up after resection. From tumor, nontumor lung or frozen PBMC, whole RNA was taken unsorted for sequencing. Germline lookup yields CDR1 SGHRS and CDR2 YFSETQ. The CDR3 loop spans 15 amino acids. The ends were cut back, 5 bases at V and 5 bases at J, with 14 bases in the middle. TCRdb reprocessed the 5' RACE reads with MiXCR, giving one entry per CDR3 protein. The data hold about 120,000 distinct CDR3 sequences, with 9% to 15% observed a single time. A few counts support this clonotype. Sequenced material: PBMCs, taken at follow-up. This chain joins TRBV5-1 and TRBJ1-6; D perhaps matches TRBD1 (5 bases). The source of this sequence is a male donor with early-stage non-small cell lung cancer. For the CDR3, the DNA is TGCGCCAGCAGTGCTCGAGGGGACGATAATTCACCCCTCCACTTT. Amino acid sequence: CASSARGDDNSPLHF.